This T cell receptor (beta chain) was retrieved from a study of radiation and T cells in renal cell carcinoma. Comment on this clone: Antigen: not known.

Per the germline V gene, CDR1 is SNHLY and CDR2 is FYNNEI. CDR3 length: 14 amino acids. V was cut by 5 bases and J by 4 bases, with 14 bases left in between. Study conclusions and caveats: Sampling covered only about 0.97 g of each tumor. Top 100 clonotypes averaged around 50% in irradiated versus roughly 43% in nephrectomy-only tumors.

Treatment defined: treatment-naive control, cytoreductive nephrectomy. Sequenced control tumors were from 11 males and several females, median age 57. Measured with immunoSEQ multiplex PCR; TCRdb has only the in-frame clones, and not every one. The sample yields around 26,000 clones, 58% seen once. This receptor was obtained from a man aged 40-55 years with renal cell carcinoma. This sequence joins TRBV2 and TRBJ1-1; possible D gene TRBD1, 5 bases. Sample: tumor tissue, taken from a patient whose treatment was nephrectomy without radiotherapy. For the CDR3, the DNA is TGTGCCAGCAGTCCCCGGGGGGTGATCACTGAAGCTTTCTTT. Protein sequence: CASSPRGVITEAFF.